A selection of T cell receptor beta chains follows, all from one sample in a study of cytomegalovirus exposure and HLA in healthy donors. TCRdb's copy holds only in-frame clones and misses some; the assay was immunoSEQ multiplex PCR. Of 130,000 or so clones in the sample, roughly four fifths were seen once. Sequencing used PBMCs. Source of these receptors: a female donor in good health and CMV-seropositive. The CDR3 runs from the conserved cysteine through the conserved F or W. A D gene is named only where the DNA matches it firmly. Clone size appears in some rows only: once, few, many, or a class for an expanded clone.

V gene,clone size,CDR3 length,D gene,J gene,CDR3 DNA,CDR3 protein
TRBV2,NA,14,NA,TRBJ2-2,TGTGCCAGCAGTGAAAGAGTGAACACCGGGGAGCTGTTTTTT,CASSERVNTGELFF
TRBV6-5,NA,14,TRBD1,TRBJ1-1,TGTGCCAGCAGGACAGGGGGCGAGAACACTGAAGCTTTCTTT,CASRTGGENTEAFF
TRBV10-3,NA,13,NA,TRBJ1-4,TGTGCCATCAGCTTAGAGAAGAATGAAAAACTGTTTTTT,CAISLEKNEKLFF
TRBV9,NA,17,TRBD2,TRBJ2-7,TGTGCCAGCAGCCCGAACCGGGCTAGCGGGGTTTCGTACGAGCAGTACTTC,CASSPNRASGVSYEQYF
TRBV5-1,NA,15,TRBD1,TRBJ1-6,TGCGCCAGCAGCGACGGACAGGGCAGGGGATCACCCCTCCACTTT,CASSDGQGRGSPLHF
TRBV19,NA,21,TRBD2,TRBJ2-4,TGTGCCAGTAGCACGCGATCCGGGACTAGCGGGAGCGGTAGTGCCAAAAACATTCAGTACTTC,CASSTRSGTSGSGSAKNIQYF
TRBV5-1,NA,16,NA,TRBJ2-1,TGCGCCAGCAGCTTAAGGGAAGGGGGAGTGGGCAATGAGCAGTTCTTC,CASSLREGGVGNEQFF
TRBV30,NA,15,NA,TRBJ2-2,TGTGCCTGGAGCGTCGTGGGGGGAGACACCGGGGAGCTGTTTTTT,CAWSVVGGDTGELFF
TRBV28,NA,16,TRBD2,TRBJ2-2,TGTGCCAGCAGATTGGGACTAGCGGTCAACACCGGGGAGCTGTTTTTT,CASRLGLAVNTGELFF
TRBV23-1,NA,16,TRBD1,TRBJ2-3,TGCGCCAGCAGTCCTATGAAGGACAGGGTGGGTTATACGCAGTATTTT,CASSPMKDRVGYTQYF
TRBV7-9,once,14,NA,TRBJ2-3,TGTGCCAGCAGCTTAGGACTGAGCACAGATACGCAGTATTTT,CASSLGLSTDTQYF
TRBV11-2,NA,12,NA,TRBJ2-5,TGTGCCAGCAGCTTATATGAAGAGACCCAGTACTTC,CASSLYEETQYF
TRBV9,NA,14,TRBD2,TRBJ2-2,TGTGCCAGCGGACTAGCGGGAGTTCAAGGGGAGCTGTTTTTT,CASGLAGVQGELFF
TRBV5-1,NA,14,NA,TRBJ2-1,TGCGCCAGCAGCTTAGGAGGCTCCTACAATGAGCAGTTCTTC,CASSLGGSYNEQFF
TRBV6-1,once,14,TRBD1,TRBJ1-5,TGTGCCAGCAGCAGGACAGGGCGCAATCAGCCCCAGCATTTT,CASSRTGRNQPQHF
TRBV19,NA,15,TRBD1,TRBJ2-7,TGTGCCAGTAGTATAGCGACAGGGGGACCCTACGAGCAGTACTTC,CASSIATGGPYEQYF